These T cell receptor beta chains were read from a single sample in a study of blood T cell repertoires in COVID-19. Repertoires were generated with immunoSEQ multiplex PCR, while TCRdb's copy carries only in-frame clones and drops some. The repertoire holds some 220,000 clones, with more than 75% as singletons. The sequenced material came from peripheral blood. All receptors derive from a woman in her sixties or seventies with COVID-19, enrolled during active disease. The CDR3 runs from the conserved cysteine through the conserved F or W.

j_call	v_call	cdr3_aa
TRBJ2-7	TRBV7-9	CASSPLDMGPNEQYF
TRBJ2-5	TRBV5-4	CASSRLFGGGSRETQYF
TRBJ1-2	TRBV12-5	CASGLGGWGRLNYGYTF
TRBJ1-4	TRBV7-2	CASSLSGTGNEKLFF
TRBJ2-1	TRBV28	CASSSGANPEQFF
TRBJ2-7	TRBV6-6	CASSYDREYEQYF
TRBJ2-3	TRBV29-1	CSVEGGRGTDTQYF
TRBJ1-5	TRBV28	CASRWTGNQPQHF
TRBJ1-2	TRBV6-1	CASSEEGTAEYGYTF
TRBJ2-2	TRBV5-6	CASSGDRGHTGELFF
TRBJ1-1	TRBV27	CASSRTGTLGAFF
TRBJ1-4	TRBV9	CASSATGAEKLFF
TRBJ2-7	TRBV3-1/TRBV3-2	CASSQSGVSYEQYF
TRBJ1-1	TRBV28	CASSGAGYTEAFF
TRBJ1-2	TRBV10-3	CAISPSDSNYGYTF
TRBJ1-1	TRBV29-1	CSVGGGSEAFF
TRBJ2-5	TRBV14	CASSLRGTQYF
TRBJ1-3	TRBV30	CAWSVGPGNTIYF
TRBJ2-1	TRBV27	CASSFSGREDEQFF
TRBJ1-1	TRBV3-1/TRBV3-2	CASSQGGTEAFF
TRBJ1-2	TRBV27	CASSMGEHNSANYGYTF
TRBJ1-2	TRBV5-4	CASSLGVGGPIGYTF
TRBJ2-1	TRBV10-1	CASSEGLADPIYSYNEQFF
TRBJ2-7	TRBV12-3/TRBV12-4	CATSGRASGEQYF
TRBJ2-1	TRBV6-6	CASSLQGATYNEQFF
TRBJ2-5	TRBV24-1	CATSDGLGAQETQYF
TRBJ2-1	TRBV7-9	CASSPRSGSTYNEQFF
TRBJ1-3	TRBV4-2	CASSQGPPSGNGNTIYF
TRBJ1-5	TRBV6-5	CASGIRDISNQPQHF
TRBJ1-6	TRBV4-1	CASSQDLAAPLHF
TRBJ1-1	TRBV29-1	CSVAHGPEAFF
TRBJ1-5	TRBV5-8	CASSSDRFGNQPQHF
TRBJ2-7	TRBV28	CASRGDSEQYF
TRBJ2-2	TRBV6-2/TRBV6-3	CASSLNRPTGELFF
TRBJ2-3	TRBV6-5	CATYQGGRGADTQYF
TRBJ1-5	TRBV15	CATSRGGETGNQPQHF
TRBJ2-1	TRBV5-1	CASSLARGTSDNEQFF